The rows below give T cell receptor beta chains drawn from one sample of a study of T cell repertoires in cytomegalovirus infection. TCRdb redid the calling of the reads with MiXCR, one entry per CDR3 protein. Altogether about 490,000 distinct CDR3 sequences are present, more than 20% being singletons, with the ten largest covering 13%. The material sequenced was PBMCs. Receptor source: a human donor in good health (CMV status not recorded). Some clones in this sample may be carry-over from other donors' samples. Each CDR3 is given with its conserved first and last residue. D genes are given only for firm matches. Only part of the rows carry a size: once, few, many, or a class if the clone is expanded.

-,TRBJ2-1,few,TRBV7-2,CASSLVPSDYNEQFF,TGTGCCAGCAGCTTAGTGCCTAGCGACTACAATGAGCAGTTCTTC
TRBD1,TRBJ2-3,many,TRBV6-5,CASRTGQGADTQYF,TGTGCCAGCAGAACGGGACAGGGGGCAGATACGCAGTATTTT
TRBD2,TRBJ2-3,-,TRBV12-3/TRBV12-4,CASSLPGGLADTQYF,TGTGCCAGCAGTTTACCGGGAGGGCTGGCGGATACGCAGTATTTT
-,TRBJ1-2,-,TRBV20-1,CSATDGYGYTF,TGCAGTGCTACAGACGGCTATGGCTACACCTTC
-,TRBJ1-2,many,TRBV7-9,CASSLGSASHYGYTF,TGTGCCAGCAGCTTAGGGTCAGCAAGTCACTATGGCTACACCTTC
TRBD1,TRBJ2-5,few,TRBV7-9,CASSPTGGAETQYF,TGTGCCAGCAGCCCTACAGGGGGCGCAGAGACCCAGTACTTC
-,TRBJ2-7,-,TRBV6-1,CASRALPLYEQYF,TGTGCCAGCAGAGCCCTCCCCTTATACGAGCAGTACTTC
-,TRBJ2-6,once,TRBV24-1,CATSDPGLNVLTF,TGTGCCACCAGTGATCCCGGGCTCAACGTCCTGACTTTC
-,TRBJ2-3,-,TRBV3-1,CASSPTSNVNTQYF,TGTGCCAGCAGCCCAACTAGTAATGTGAATACGCAGTATTTT
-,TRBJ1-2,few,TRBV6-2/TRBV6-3,CASTSRRYYGYTF,TGTGCCAGCACCTCCAGGAGATACTATGGCTACACCTTC
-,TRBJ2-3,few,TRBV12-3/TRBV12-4,CASSPMAGRTDTQYF,TGTGCCAGCAGTCCCATGGCGGGAAGAACAGATACGCAGTATTTT
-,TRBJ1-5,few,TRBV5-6,CASSTLGEVDQPQHF,TGTGCCAGCAGCACCCTGGGGGAGGTGGATCAGCCCCAGCATTTT
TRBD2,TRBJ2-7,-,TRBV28,CASSWSGMAEYEQYF,TGTGCCAGCAGTTGGAGCGGGATGGCCGAATACGAGCAGTACTTC
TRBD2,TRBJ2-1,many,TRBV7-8,CASSLSGIVYNEQFF,TGTGCCAGCAGCCTTAGCGGGATTGTTTACAATGAGCAGTTCTTC
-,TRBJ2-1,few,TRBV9,CASSVAAVGYNEQFF,TGTGCCAGCAGCGTAGCAGCAGTGGGGTACAATGAGCAGTTCTTC
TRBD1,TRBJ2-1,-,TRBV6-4,CASSLTDRGPNNEQFF,TGTGCCAGCAGTCTTACCGACAGGGGGCCGAACAATGAGCAGTTCTTC
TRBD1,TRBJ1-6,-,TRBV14,CASSQIGQGNSPLHF,TGTGCCAGCAGCCAAATCGGACAGGGAAATTCACCCCTCCACTTT
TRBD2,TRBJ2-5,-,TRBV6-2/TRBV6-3,CASSLGTSWETQYF,TGTGCCAGCAGTTTGGGGACTAGCTGGGAGACCCAGTACTTC
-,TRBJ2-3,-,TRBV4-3,CASSQEWTRATDTQYF,TGCGCCAGCAGCCAAGAATGGACCAGGGCCACAGATACGCAGTATTTT
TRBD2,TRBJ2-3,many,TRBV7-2,CASSITGTSGTQYF,TGTGCCAGCAGCATAACGGGGACTAGCGGGACCCAGTATTTT
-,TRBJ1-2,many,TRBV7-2,CASSFGAGSDGYTF,TGTGCCAGCAGCTTCGGGGCAGGGTCCGATGGCTACACCTTC
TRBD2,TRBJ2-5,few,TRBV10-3,CAISETSGSQTQYF,TGTGCCATCAGCGAGACTAGCGGGAGCCAGACCCAGTACTTC
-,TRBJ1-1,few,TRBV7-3,CASSSGALNTEAFF,TGTGCCAGCAGCTCCGGGGCTTTGAACACTGAAGCTTTCTTT
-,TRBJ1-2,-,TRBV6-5,CASNDGGRSRGYGYTF,TGTGCCAGCAATGACGGAGGAAGATCACGGGGATATGGCTACACCTTC
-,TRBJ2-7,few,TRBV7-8,CASSLEVQGEQYF,TGTGCCAGCAGCTTAGAAGTCCAGGGCGAGCAGTACTTC
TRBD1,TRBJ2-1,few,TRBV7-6,CASSSSNYRGQDEQFF,TGTGCCAGCAGCTCCTCGAATTACAGGGGGCAGGATGAGCAGTTCTTC
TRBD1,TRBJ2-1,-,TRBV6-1,CASSARQGARQEDEQFF,TGTGCCAGCAGTGCCCGACAGGGGGCAAGGCAGGAAGATGAGCAGTTCTTC
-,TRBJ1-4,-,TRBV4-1,CASSRSLATNEKLFF,TGCGCCAGCAGCCGCAGTCTTGCAACTAATGAAAAACTGTTTTTT
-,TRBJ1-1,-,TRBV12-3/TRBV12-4,CASSLTGKYEAFF,TGTGCCAGCAGTTTAACAGGGAAATATGAAGCTTTCTTT
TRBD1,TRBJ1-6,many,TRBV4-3,CASSQDSSGQNNSPLHF,TGCGCCAGCAGCCAAGACTCCTCGGGACAGAATAATTCACCCCTCCACTTT
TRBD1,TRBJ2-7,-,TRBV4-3,CASSQDKGGGSYEQYF,TGCGCCAGCAGCCAAGATAAAGGGGGCGGCTCCTACGAGCAGTACTTC